This entry describes one T cell receptor (beta chain). Its target is not known. These data belong to a study of shared clonotypes between healthy human individuals. For the study at large: The plates for each donor numbered three CD4 naive, three CD4 memory, two CD8 naive and one CD8 memory.

V gave up 3 bases and J gave up 0 bases, with 11 bases separating them. The V gene's germline CDR1 is MNHEY and CDR2 SMNVEV (reference sequence). The CDR3 contains 16 residues. Every immunoSEQ plate was one replicate of a subset's evenly spread DNA. TCRdb's table, derived via immunoSEQ multiplex PCR, lists solely in-frame clones and lacks some. The table lists 2 million or so clones, 85% to 95% of them singletons. In the naive CD8 group, cells lacked CD45RO and were positively selected for CCR7, so terminally differentiated effector memory CD45RA+ cells were left out. General observations from the study: Between a few donors, naive CD4 clonotypes were shared at a level of around 4.8%. How much donors shared clonotypes was expected to be affected by sequencing depth.

The source is a man aged 18 to 30 in good health. The sequenced sample consisted of naive CD8+ T cells sorted from blood. The chain has TRBV27 and TRBJ2-2; D is unclear. The CDR3 DNA is TGTGCCAGCAGTTTTTTGGGCGTCGCGAACACCGGGGAGCTGTTTTTT. Protein product: CASSFLGVANTGELFF.